These 5 T cell receptor beta chains were all obtained from the same sample, sequenced in a study of OX40 agonist ivuxolimab in advanced cancers. Receptor libraries were prepared by the immunoSEQ multiplex PCR assay. In its TCRdb copy, this immuneACCESS table keeps in-frame sequences only and misses some clones. Where compared with another copy, unresolved V genes explain less than half of these, and the others have no known cause. This sample has approximately 100,000 clones in its table, and 70% to 85% of those were observed once. The ten largest clonotypes hold 3.5% to 4.5% of the sample. Sequenced here: CD4+ or CD8+ T cells sorted from blood, sampled in a trial of the OX40 agonist ivuxolimab. The origin of the receptors is an adult with an advanced solid tumor such as melanoma, head and neck, liver or kidney cancer.

J is TRBJ2-5 and V is TRBV7-9; D is unclear. The CDR3 covers 11 residues. Trimming took off 3 bases at V and 3 bases at J, with 2 bases between the two ends. Germline CDR1 SEHNR, CDR2 FQNEAQ (reference sequence). In DNA form, the CDR3 reads TGTGCCAGCAGCTTTAAAGAGACCCAGTACTTC. Translated: CASSFKETQYF.

The table lists this clone with a few counts. This rearrangement joins TRBV4-2 to TRBJ2-2; 9 positions agree with TRBD2. Germline V gene lookup returns CDR1 LGHNA and CDR2 YNFKEQ. This CDR3 has 20 residues. The V and J ends lost 3 bases and 2 bases, in that order; junction bases with no gene match: 16. The CDR3 sequence: CASSQPPYYSGRANTGELFF. As DNA, the CDR3 is TGTGCCAGCAGCCAGCCCCCATACTATAGCGGGAGAGCAAACACCGGGGAGCTGTTTTTT.

This rearrangement joins TRBV7-5 to TRBJ1-5. TRBV7-5 is a pseudogene segment. This CDR3 is 8 amino acids long. CDR3 region: CARSLKHF. DNA of the CDR3: TGTGCCAGAAGCTTAAAGCATTTT.

This clone was seen more than once but under ten times. The chain uses TRBV28 and TRBJ2-7; 14 bases are a match to TRBD2. The ends lost 4 bases at V and 7 bases at J; junction bases unmatched: 6. Germline V gene sequence: CDR1 MDHEN, CDR2 SYDVKM. CDR3 length: 15 amino acids. In DNA form, the CDR3 reads TGTGCCAGCAGTTCACAGGGACTAGCGGGAGTAGAGCAGTACTTC. Its translation is CASSSQGLAGVEQYF.

J is TRBJ2-5 and V is TRBV7-2, with D possibly TRBD1 on 6 matching bases. V lost 0 bases and J 4 bases, leaving 15 bases between the germline ends. The CDR3 is 16 residues long. Germline values: CDR1 SGHTA, CDR2 FQGNSA. The DNA for the CDR3 is TGTGCCAGCAGCTTAGCGAGAGAGGGGGTCCGAGAGACCCAGTACTTC. Its protein is CASSLAREGVRETQYF.